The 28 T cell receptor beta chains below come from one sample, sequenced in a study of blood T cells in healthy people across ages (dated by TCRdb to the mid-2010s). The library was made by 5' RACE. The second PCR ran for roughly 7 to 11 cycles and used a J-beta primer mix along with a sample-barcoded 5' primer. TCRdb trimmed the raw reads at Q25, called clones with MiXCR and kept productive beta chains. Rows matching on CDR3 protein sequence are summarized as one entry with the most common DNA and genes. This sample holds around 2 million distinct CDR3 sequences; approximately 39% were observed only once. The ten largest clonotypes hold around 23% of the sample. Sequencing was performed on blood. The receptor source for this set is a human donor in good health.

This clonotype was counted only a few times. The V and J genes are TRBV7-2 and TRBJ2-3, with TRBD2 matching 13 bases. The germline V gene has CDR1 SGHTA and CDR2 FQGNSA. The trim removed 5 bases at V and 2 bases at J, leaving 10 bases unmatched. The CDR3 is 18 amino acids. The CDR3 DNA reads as TGTGCCAGCAGCCTCCTATGGACTAGCGGGGGCCCCACAGATACGCAGTATTTT. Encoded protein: CASSLLWTSGGPTDTQYF.

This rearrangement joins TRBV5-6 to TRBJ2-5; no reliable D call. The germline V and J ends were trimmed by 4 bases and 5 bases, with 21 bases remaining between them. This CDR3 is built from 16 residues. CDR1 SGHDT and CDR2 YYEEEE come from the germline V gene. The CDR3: CASSPLDDPAVETQYF. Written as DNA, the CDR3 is TGTGCCAGCAGCCCCTTGGATGACCCAGCAGTGGAGACCCAGTACTTC.

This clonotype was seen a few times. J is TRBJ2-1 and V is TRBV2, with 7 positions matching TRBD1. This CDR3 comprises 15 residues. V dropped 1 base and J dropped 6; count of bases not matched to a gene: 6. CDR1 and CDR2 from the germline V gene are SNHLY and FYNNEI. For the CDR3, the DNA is TGTGCCAGCAGTGAAGGATCCGGGACAGTCAATGAGCAGTTCTTC. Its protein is CASSEGSGTVNEQFF.

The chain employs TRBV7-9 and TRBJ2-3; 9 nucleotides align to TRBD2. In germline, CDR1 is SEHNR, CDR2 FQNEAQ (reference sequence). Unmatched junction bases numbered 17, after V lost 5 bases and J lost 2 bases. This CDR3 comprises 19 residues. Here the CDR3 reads CASSPLAGRNLRDTDTQYF. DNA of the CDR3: TGTGCCAGCAGCCCCCTAGCGGGGCGGAACCTCAGAGACACAGATACGCAGTATTTT.

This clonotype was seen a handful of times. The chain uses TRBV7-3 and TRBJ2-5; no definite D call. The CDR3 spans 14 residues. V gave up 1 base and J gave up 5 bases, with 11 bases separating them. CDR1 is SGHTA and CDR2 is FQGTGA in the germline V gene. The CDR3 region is CASSLNPMGETQYF. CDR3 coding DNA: TGTGCCAGCAGCTTAAACCCGATGGGTGAGACCCAGTACTTC.

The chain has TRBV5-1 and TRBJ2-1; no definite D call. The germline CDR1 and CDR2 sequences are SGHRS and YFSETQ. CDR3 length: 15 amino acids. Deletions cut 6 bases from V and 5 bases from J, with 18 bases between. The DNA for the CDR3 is TGCGCCAGCATGAGGATTATTGGGCCTGACAATGAGCAGTTCTTC. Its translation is CASMRIIGPDNEQFF. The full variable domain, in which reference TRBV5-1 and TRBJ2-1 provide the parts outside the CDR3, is KAGVTQTPRYLIKTRGQQVTLSCSPISGHRSVSWYQQTPGQGLQFLFEYFSETQRNKGNFPGRFSGRQFSNSRSEMNVSTLELGDSALYLCASMRIIGPDNEQFFGPGTRLTVL.

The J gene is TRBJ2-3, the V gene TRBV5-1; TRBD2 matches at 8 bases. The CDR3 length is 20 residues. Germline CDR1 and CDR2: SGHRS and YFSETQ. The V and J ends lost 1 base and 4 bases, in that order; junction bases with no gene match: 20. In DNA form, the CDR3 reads TGCGCCAGCAGCTTGCCCAGGGCGGGTGTTGGACTAGCCTTTTCAGATACGCAGTATTTT. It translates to CASSLPRAGVGLAFSDTQYF.

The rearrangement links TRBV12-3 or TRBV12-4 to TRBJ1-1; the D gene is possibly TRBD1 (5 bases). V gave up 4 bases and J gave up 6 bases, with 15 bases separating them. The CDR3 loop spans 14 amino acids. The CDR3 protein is CASSWGTGTSEAFF. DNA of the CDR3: TGTGCCAGCAGTTGGGGGACGGGTACGTCTGAAGCTTTCTTT.

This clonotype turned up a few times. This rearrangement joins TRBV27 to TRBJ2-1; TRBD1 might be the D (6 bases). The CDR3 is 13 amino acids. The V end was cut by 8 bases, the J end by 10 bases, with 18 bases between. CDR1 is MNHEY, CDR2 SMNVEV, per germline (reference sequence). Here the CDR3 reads CASGGHRLLEQFF. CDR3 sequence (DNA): TGTGCCAGCGGGGGACACCGCCTTCTGGAGCAGTTCTTC.

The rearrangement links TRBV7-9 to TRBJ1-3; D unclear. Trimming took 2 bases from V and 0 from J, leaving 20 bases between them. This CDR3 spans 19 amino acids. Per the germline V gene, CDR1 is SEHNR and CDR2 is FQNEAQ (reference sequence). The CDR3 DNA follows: TGTGCCAGCAGCTTATCGGGTGGTTTGATTGCCAGCTCTGGAAACACCATATATTTT. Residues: CASSLSGGLIASSGNTIYF.

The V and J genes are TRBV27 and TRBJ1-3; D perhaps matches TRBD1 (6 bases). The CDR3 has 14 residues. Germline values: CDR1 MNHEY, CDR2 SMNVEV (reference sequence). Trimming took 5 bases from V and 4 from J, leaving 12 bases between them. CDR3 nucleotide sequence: TGTGCCAGCAGTACTACAGGGACCGGAAACACCATATATTTT. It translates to CASSTTGTGNTIYF.

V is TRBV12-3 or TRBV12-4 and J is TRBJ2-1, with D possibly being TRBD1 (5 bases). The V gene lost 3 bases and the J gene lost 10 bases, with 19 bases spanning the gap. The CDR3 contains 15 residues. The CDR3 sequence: CASSFGHLISYEQFF. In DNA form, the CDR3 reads TGTGCCAGCAGTTTCGGACACCTTATCTCCTACGAGCAGTTCTTC.

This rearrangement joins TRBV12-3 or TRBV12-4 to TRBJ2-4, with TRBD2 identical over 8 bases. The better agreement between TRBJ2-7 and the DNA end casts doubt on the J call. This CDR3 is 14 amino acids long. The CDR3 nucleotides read TGTGCCAGCAGTCGCGGGGGGTTCCTCTACGAGCAGTACTTC. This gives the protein CASSRGGFLYEQYF.

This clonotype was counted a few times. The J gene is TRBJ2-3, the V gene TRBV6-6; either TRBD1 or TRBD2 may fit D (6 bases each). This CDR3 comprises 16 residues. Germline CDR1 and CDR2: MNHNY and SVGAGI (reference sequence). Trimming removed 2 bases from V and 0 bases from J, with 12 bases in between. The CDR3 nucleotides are TGTGCCAGCAGTTACGGGGGGCGGACTAGCACAGATACGCAGTATTTT. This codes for CASSYGGRTSTDTQYF.

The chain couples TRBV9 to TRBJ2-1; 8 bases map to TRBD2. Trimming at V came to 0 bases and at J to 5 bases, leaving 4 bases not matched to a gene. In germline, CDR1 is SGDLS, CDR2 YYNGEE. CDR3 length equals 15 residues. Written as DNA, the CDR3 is TGTGCCAGCAGCGTAGGCGGGGGGCGAAACAATGAGCAGTTCTTC. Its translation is CASSVGGGRNNEQFF.

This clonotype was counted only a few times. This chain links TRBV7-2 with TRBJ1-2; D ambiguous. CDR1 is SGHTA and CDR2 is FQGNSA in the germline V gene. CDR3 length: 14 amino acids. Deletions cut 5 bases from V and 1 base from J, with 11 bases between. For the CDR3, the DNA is TGTGCCAGCAGCGCCGCACGGGTTAACTATGGCTACACCTTC. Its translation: CASSAARVNYGYTF.

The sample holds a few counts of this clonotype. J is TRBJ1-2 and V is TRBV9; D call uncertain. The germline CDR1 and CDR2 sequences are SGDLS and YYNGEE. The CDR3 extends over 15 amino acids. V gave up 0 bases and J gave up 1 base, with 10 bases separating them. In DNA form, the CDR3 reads TGTGCCAGCAGCGTAGAGGGATCTATTAACTATGGCTACACCTTC. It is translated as CASSVEGSINYGYTF.

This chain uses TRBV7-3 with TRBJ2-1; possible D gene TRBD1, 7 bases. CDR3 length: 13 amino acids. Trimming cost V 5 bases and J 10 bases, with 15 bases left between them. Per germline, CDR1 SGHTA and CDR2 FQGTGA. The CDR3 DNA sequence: TGTGCCAGCAGCCTCCGGGACAGCGGGGAGCAGTTCTTC. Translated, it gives CASSLRDSGEQFF.

The CDR3, as DNA: TGCAGTGCTCGTAGCGGGGACCTTTTTAACGAGCAGTACTTC. The encoded protein is CSARSGDLFNEQYF. The rearrangement joins TRBV20-1 to TRBJ2-7; 8 positions match TRBD2. This CDR3 region has 14 residues. Germline V gene sequence: CDR1 DFQATT, CDR2 SNEGSKA (reference sequence). Germline trimming cut 5 bases from V and 5 bases from J; bases unmatched to any gene: 11.

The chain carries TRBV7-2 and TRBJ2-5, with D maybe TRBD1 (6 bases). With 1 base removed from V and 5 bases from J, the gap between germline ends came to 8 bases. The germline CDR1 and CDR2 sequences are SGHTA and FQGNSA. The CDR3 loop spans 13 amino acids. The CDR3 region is CASSLGTAETQYF. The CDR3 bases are TGTGCCAGCAGCTTAGGGACAGCCGAGACCCAGTACTTC.

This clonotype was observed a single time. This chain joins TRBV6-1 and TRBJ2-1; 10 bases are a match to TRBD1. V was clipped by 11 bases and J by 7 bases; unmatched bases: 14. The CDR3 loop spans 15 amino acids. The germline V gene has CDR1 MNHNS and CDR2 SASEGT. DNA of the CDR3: TGTGCCGGGGGTGGGGACAGGGGAGGATTGAATGAGCAGTTCTTC. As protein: CAGGGDRGGLNEQFF.

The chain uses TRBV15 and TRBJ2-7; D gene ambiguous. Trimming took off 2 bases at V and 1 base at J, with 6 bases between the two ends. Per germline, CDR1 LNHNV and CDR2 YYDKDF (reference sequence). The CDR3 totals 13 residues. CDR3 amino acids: CATSRPESYEQYF. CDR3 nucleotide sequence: TGTGCCACCAGCAGACCAGAGTCCTACGAGCAGTACTTC.

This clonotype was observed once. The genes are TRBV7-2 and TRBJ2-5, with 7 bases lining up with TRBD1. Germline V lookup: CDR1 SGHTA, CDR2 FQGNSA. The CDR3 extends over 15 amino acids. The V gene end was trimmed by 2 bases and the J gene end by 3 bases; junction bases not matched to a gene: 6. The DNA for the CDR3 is TGTGCCAGCAGCTTAAATGCAGGGGGTAAAGAGACCCAGTACTTC. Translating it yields CASSLNAGGKETQYF.

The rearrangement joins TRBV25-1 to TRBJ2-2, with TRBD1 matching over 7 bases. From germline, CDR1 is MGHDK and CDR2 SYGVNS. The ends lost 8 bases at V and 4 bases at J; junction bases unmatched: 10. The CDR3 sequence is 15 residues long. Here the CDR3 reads CASSRDRVFTGELFF. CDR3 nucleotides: TGTGCCAGCTCTCGGGACAGAGTCTTCACCGGGGAGCTGTTTTTT.

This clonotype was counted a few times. The CDR3 loop reads CASSGTGVGNEQFF. The CDR3 DNA sequence: TGTGCCAGCAGTGGGACAGGGGTCGGGAATGAGCAGTTCTTC. The chain links TRBV2 to TRBJ2-1; TRBD1 matches at 9 bases. This CDR3 has 14 residues. The V segment lost 4 bases and the J segment 7 bases; nucleotides outside the gene matches: 5. The germline gives CDR1 SNHLY, CDR2 FYNNEI.

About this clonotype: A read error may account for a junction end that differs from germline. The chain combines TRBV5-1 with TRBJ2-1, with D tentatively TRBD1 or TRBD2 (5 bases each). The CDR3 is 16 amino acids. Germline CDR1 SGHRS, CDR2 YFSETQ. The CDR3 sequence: CASSLGQRSSNNEQFF. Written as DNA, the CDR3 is TGCGCCAGCAGCTTGGGACAGCGGAGCTCCAACAATGAGCAGTTCTTC.

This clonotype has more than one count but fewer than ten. CDR3 sequence (DNA): TGTGCCATCAGCGCTGCTACAGGGAACACTGAAGCTTTCTTT. Translation: CAISAATGNTEAFF. The chain carries TRBV10-3 and TRBJ1-1, with D possibly matching TRBD1 (5 bases). The germline CDR1 and CDR2 sequences are ENHRY and SYGVKD. The germline V and J ends were trimmed by 6 bases and 1 base, with 12 bases remaining between them. This CDR3 region has 14 residues.

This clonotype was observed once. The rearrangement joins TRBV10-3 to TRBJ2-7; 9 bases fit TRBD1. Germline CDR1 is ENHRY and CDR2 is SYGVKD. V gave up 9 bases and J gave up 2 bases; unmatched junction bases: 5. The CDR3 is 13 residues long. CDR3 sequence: CAMRTGETYEQYF. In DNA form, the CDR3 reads TGTGCCATGAGGACAGGGGAAACCTACGAGCAGTACTTC.